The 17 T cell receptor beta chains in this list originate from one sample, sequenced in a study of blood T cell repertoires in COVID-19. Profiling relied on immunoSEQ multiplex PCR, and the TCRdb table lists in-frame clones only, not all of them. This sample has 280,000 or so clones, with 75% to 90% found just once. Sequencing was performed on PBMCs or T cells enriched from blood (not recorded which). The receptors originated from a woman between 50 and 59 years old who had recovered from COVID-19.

The CDR3 sequence: CASSPQRGSYEQYF. CDR3 DNA: TGTGCCAGCTCCCCTCAGCGGGGGAGCTACGAGCAGTACTTC. The chain has TRBV18 and TRBJ2-7; TRBD2 aligns across 8 bases. Looked up from germline, CDR1 is KGHSH and CDR2 is LQKENI. CDR3 length: 14 amino acids. With 6 bases clipped from V and 3 bases from J, the junction kept 7 bases outside the gene matches.

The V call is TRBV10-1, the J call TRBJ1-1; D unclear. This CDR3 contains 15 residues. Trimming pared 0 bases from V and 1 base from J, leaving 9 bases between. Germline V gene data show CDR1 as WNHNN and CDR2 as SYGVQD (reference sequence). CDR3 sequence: CASSESSWPNTEAFF. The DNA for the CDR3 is TGCGCCAGCAGTGAGTCTTCTTGGCCGAACACTGAAGCTTTCTTT.

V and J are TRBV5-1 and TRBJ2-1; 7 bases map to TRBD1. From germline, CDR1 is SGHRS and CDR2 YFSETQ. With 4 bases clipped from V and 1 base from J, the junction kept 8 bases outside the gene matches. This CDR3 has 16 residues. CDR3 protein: CASSPLPGQSYNEQFF. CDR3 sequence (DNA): TGCGCCAGCAGCCCCCTACCGGGACAGTCCTACAATGAGCAGTTCTTC.

This CDR3 is CASTKGGGNYGYTF. The CDR3 DNA reads as TGTGCCAGCACAAAAGGGGGTGGGAACTATGGCTACACCTTC. J is TRBJ1-2 and V is TRBV9; maybe TRBD1 (6 bases). Germline CDR1 is SGDLS and CDR2 is YYNGEE. CDR3 length: 14 amino acids. With 6 bases removed from V and 2 bases from J, the gap between germline ends came to 14 bases.

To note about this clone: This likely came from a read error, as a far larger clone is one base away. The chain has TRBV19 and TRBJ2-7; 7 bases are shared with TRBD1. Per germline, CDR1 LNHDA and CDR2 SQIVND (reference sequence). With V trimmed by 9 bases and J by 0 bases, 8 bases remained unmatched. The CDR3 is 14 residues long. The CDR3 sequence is CASGYRDSSYEQYF. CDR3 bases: TGTGCCAGCGGTTACCGGGACAGCTCCTACGAGCAGTACTTC.

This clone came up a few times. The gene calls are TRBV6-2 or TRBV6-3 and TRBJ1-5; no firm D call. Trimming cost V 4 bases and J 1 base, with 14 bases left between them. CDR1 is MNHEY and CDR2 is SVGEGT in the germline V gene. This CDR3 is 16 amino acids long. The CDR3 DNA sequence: TGTGCCAGCAGTTTCCCGACAAGAAGAAGCAATCAGCCCCAGCATTTT. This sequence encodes CASSFPTRRSNQPQHF.

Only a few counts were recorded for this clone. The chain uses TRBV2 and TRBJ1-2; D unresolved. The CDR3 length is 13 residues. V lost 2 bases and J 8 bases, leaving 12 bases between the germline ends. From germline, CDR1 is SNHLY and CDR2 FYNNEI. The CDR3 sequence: CASSESRSVGYTF. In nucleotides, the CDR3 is TGTGCCAGCAGTGAAAGCAGGTCGGTGGGCTACACCTTC. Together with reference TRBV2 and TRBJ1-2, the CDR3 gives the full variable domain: EPEVTQTPSHQVTQMGQEVILRCVPISNHLYFYWYRQILGQKVEFLVSFYNNEISEKSEIFDDQFSVERPDGSNFTLKIRSTKLEDSAMYFCASSESRSVGYTFGSGTRLTVV.

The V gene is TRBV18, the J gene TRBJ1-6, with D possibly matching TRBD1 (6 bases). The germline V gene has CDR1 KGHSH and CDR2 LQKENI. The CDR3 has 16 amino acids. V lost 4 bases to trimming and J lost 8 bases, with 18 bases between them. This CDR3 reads CASSQGLRQEDSPLHF. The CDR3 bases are TGTGCCAGCTCACAGGGGCTCCGACAGGAAGATTCACCCCTCCACTTT.

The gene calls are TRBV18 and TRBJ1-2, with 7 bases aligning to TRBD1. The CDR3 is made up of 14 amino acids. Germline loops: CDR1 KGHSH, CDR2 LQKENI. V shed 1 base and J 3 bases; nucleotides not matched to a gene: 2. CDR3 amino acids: CASSPRTGHYGYTF. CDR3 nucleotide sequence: TGTGCCAGCTCACCACGGACAGGACACTATGGCTACACCTTC.

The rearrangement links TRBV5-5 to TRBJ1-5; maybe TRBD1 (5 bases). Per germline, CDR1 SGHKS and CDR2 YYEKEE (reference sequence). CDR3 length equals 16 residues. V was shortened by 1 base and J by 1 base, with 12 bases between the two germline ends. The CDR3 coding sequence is TGTGCCAGCAGCTTGAGCCTAGGGGTGAGCAATCAGCCCCAGCATTTT. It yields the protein CASSLSLGVSNQPQHF.

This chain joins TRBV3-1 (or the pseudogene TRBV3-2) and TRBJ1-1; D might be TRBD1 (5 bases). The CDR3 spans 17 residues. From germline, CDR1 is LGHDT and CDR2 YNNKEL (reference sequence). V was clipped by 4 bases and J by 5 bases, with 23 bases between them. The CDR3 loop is CASSLYHRQAGRTEAFF. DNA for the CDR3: TGTGCCAGCAGCCTATACCATCGCCAGGCAGGGAGGACTGAAGCTTTCTTT.

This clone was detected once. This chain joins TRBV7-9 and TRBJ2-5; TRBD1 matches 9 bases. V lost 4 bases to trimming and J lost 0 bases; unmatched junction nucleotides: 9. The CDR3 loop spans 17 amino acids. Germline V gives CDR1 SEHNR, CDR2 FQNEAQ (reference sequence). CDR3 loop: CASSSWSRQGDQETQYF. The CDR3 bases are TGTGCCAGCAGCTCCTGGAGCCGACAGGGGGACCAAGAGACCCAGTACTTC.

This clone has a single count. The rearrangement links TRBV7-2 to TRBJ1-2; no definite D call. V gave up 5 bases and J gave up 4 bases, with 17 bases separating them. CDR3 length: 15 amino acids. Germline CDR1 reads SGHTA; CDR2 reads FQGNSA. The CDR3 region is CASSPDTRSAYGYTF. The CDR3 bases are TGTGCCAGCAGCCCTGACACACGCTCCGCCTATGGCTACACCTTC.

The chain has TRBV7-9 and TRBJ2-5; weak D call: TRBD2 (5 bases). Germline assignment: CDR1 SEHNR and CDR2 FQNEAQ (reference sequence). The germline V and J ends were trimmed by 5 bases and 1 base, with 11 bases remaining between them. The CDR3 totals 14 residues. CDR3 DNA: TGTGCCAGCAGCCCCCCGGGATCCCAAGAGACCCAGTACTTC. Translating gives CASSPPGSQETQYF.

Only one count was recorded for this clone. CDR3 protein: CASSAAVSYNEQFF. CDR3 coding DNA: TGTGCCAGTAGTGCAGCGGTCTCCTACAATGAGCAGTTCTTC. V usage is TRBV19 and J usage is TRBJ2-1, with D tentatively TRBD2 (5 bases). V was shortened by 5 bases and J by 0 bases, with 8 bases between the two germline ends. CDR3 length: 14 residues. Per the germline V gene, CDR1 is LNHDA and CDR2 is SQIVND (reference sequence). Full variable domain (rest looked up from reference TRBV19 and TRBJ2-1): DGGITQSPKYLFRKEGQNVTLSCEQNLNHDAMYWYRQDPGQGLRLIYYSQIVNDFQKGDIAEGYSVSREKKESFPLTVTSAQKNPTAFYLCASSAAVSYNEQFFGPGTRLTVL.

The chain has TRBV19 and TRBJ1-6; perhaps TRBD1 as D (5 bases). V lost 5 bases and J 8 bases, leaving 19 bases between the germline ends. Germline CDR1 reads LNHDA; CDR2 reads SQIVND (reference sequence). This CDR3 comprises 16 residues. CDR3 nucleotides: TGTGCCAGTAGTTTTTACGCAGGGCGTCCGGATTCACCCCTCCACTTT. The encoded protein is CASSFYAGRPDSPLHF. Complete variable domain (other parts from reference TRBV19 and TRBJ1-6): DGGITQSPKYLFRKEGQNVTLSCEQNLNHDAMYWYRQDPGQGLRLIYYSQIVNDFQKGDIAEGYSVSREKKESFPLTVTSAQKNPTAFYLCASSFYAGRPDSPLHFGNGTRLTVT.

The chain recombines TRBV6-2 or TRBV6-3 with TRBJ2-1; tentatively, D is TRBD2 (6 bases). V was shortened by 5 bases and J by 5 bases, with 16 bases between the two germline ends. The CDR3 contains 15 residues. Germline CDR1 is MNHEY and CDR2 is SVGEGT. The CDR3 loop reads CASSQGGASNNEQFF. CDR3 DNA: TGTGCCAGCAGTCAGGGCGGGGCGTCCAACAATGAGCAGTTCTTC.